This is a list of T cell receptor beta chains from one sample in a study of spatial heterogeneity in lung cancer. TCRdb passed the 5' RACE reads through MiXCR, listing each CDR3 protein once. The repertoire includes about 95,000 distinct CDR3 sequences, approximately 8.9% of them detected once, and about 7.1% sits in the top ten. The material was PBMCs, obtained at surgery. The receptor source for this set is a male donor with early-stage non-small cell lung cancer. Both conserved end residues are part of each CDR3. D genes are given only for firm matches. The size entry is marked missing in some rows and otherwise reads once, few, many or a size class.

clone size	D gene	V gene	J gene	CDR3 protein	CDR3 DNA
few	-	TRBV7-9	TRBJ1-6	CASSFGGSRNSPLHF	TGTGCCAGCAGCTTCGGTGGATCGCGGAATTCACCCCTCCACTTT
-	-	TRBV5-5	TRBJ1-5	CASSLIQGGNQPQHF	TGTGCCAGCAGCTTAATCCAGGGTGGCAATCAGCCCCAGCATTTT
many	-	TRBV3-1	TRBJ1-2	CASSQLGTSYGYTF	TGTGCCAGCAGCCAGTTGGGGACGAGCTATGGCTACACCTTC
-	TRBD1	TRBV2	TRBJ1-2	CASRGTGYYGYTF	TGTGCCAGCAGGGGGACAGGGTACTATGGCTACACCTTC
few	-	TRBV20-1	TRBJ2-7	CSARDQEGYEQYF	TGCAGTGCTAGAGATCAGGAGGGCTACGAGCAGTACTTC
many	-	TRBV29-1	TRBJ2-3	CSGGPGFSTDTQYF	TGCAGCGGCGGTCCAGGGTTTAGCACAGATACGCAGTATTTT
many	TRBD2	TRBV20-1	TRBJ2-2	CSASSGSAPGELFF	TGCAGTGCTAGTAGCGGGAGCGCCCCCGGGGAGCTGTTTTTT
few	TRBD1	TRBV29-1	TRBJ1-1	CSVGTANTEAFF	TGCAGCGTAGGGACAGCGAACACTGAAGCTTTCTTT
once	-	TRBV20-1	TRBJ2-1	CSALRGPNEQFF	TGCAGTGCCCTTCGGGGACCGAATGAGCAGTTCTTC
few	-	TRBV18	TRBJ2-1	CASSPPGYNEQFF	TGTGCCAGCTCACCACCGGGCTACAATGAGCAGTTCTTC
few	-	TRBV20-1	TRBJ2-1	CSASNPSGQDEQFF	TGCAGTGCTAGCAACCCGAGCGGACAAGATGAGCAGTTCTTC
-	TRBD2	TRBV10-3	TRBJ2-5	CAISQTSGSLETQYF	TGTGCCATCAGTCAAACTAGCGGGAGTTTGGAGACCCAGTACTTC
-	-	TRBV28	TRBJ1-2	CASSLLPSIRNNYGYTF	TGTGCCAGCAGTTTATTACCCTCTATCAGGAACAACTATGGCTACACCTTC
few	-	TRBV5-5	TRBJ2-7	CASSLGRAGPSYEQYF	TGTGCCAGCAGCTTGGGTCGCGCGGGGCCCTCCTACGAGCAGTACTTC
many	-	TRBV18	TRBJ2-2	CASSPRRDTGELFF	TGTGCCAGCTCACCAAGGCGGGACACCGGGGAGCTGTTTTTT
-	TRBD2	TRBV7-2	TRBJ2-1	CASRTSGGAYEQFF	TGTGCCAGCAGAACTAGCGGGGGGGCCTATGAGCAGTTCTTC
-	-	TRBV10-3	TRBJ1-6	CAINSSKNNSPLHF	TGTGCCATCAATTCCTCTAAAAATAATTCACCCCTCCACTTT
-	TRBD1	TRBV5-1	TRBJ1-3	CASSLAPTGYGNTIYF	TGCGCCAGCAGCTTGGCCCCGACAGGGTATGGAAACACCATATATTTT
few	TRBD1	TRBV20-1	TRBJ2-7	CSARRGQGTYEQYF	TGCAGTGCTAGACGCGGACAGGGGACCTACGAGCAGTACTTC
many	TRBD2	TRBV12-3/TRBV12-4	TRBJ2-1	CASSSSRIAGNNEQFF	TGTGCCAGCAGTTCCAGTCGGATAGCGGGGAATAATGAGCAGTTCTTC
few	-	TRBV6-2/TRBV6-3	TRBJ2-1	CASRERPYNEQFF	TGTGCCAGCAGGGAACGACCATACAATGAGCAGTTCTTC
-	-	TRBV20-1	TRBJ1-2	CSVRVSGVGYTF	TGCAGTGTTAGAGTATCAGGGGTGGGCTACACCTTC
-	-	TRBV7-9	TRBJ2-7	CASSLSRHYEQYF	TGTGCCAGCAGCTTAAGCAGACACTACGAGCAGTACTTC
many	-	TRBV18	TRBJ1-5	CASSPDQLVRGVYPQHF	TGTGCCAGCTCACCCGACCAGTTGGTTCGGGGGGTGTATCCCCAGCATTTT
-	-	TRBV12-5	TRBJ2-5	CASGLAVFQETQYF	TGTGCTAGTGGTTTGGCTGTCTTTCAAGAGACCCAGTACTTC
few	-	TRBV7-2	TRBJ2-6	CASSSRADSGANVLTF	TGTGCCAGCAGCTCCAGGGCGGACTCTGGGGCCAACGTCCTGACTTTC
few	-	TRBV6-4	TRBJ1-1	CASSIDGDMNTEAFF	TGTGCCAGCAGTATCGACGGCGACATGAACACTGAAGCTTTCTTT
-	-	TRBV5-1	TRBJ2-7	CASSLGTALSGGEQYF	TGCGCCAGCAGCTTGGGGACAGCCCTCAGTGGCGGCGAGCAGTACTTC
many	-	TRBV6-1	TRBJ2-7	CASSVTRGAQYEQYF	TGTGCCAGCAGTGTGACGAGAGGGGCACAATACGAGCAGTACTTC
few	-	TRBV5-1	TRBJ2-1	CASSWVDSSSYNEQFF	TGCGCCAGCAGCTGGGTAGACAGCAGCTCCTACAATGAGCAGTTCTTC
few	TRBD2	TRBV20-1	TRBJ2-5	CSASPGLAEETQYF	TGCAGTGCTAGCCCGGGACTAGCGGAAGAGACCCAGTACTTC
-	-	TRBV2	TRBJ1-6	CASSAGQAYSPLHF	TGTGCCAGCAGTGCGGGGCAGGCGTATTCACCCCTCCACTTT
many	-	TRBV7-3	TRBJ2-5	CASSTGPQETQYF	TGTGCCAGCAGTACCGGGCCCCAAGAGACCCAGTACTTC
-	-	TRBV5-1	TRBJ2-2	CASSPRGLDTGELFF	TGCGCCAGCAGCCCCCGGGGGCTGGACACCGGGGAGCTGTTTTTT
few	-	TRBV4-3	TRBJ2-7	CASSQYQDPSTREQYF	TGCGCCAGCAGCCAATATCAGGATCCATCCACCCGCGAGCAGTACTTC
few	TRBD1	TRBV28	TRBJ2-7	CASSSTQGALHEQYF	TGTGCCAGCAGTTCGACCCAGGGGGCGCTCCACGAGCAGTACTTC
many	-	TRBV28	TRBJ2-7	CASTSTGFHEQYF	TGTGCCAGCACCTCTACGGGGTTCCACGAGCAGTACTTC